The text below deals with one T cell receptor (beta chain). A read error may produce the germline difference seen at one junction end. This specimen comes from a study of T cell repertoires in cytomegalovirus infection. Each CDR3 protein is one row after TCRdb ran MiXCR on the reads. The profile covers about 490,000 distinct CDR3 sequences, with 16% appearing a single time and roughly 25% taken by the ten largest. Germline CDR1 and CDR2: SGHVS and FNYEAQ. This CDR3 is 17 amino acids long. The receptor was derived from a human donor in good health (CMV status not recorded). Some clones in this sample may be carry-over from other donors' samples. The sequencing input was CD8+ T cells from PBMCs. V usage is TRBV7-6 and J usage is TRBJ2-3, with no clear D. CDR3 in amino acids: CASSLRSPAVGTDTQYF. CDR3 coding DNA: TGCGCCAGCAGCTTACGCAGCCCGGCAGTAGGCACAGATACGCAGTATTTT.